This passage covers 27 T cell receptor beta chains from one sample sequenced in a study of T cells in Graves' hyperthyroidism and ophthalmopathy. Template material for amplifying TCR beta CDR3 regions consisted of RNA transcripts. When the TCR CDR3 underwent first-round RT-PCR, the HTBI primer set was used. TCRdb independently ran MiXCR on the multiplex PCR reads; one entry per CDR3 protein. Among approximately 260,000 distinct CDR3 sequences listed, approximately 16% were seen once. Sequencing was performed on blood. Receptors were obtained from a woman aged 50 to 60 with Graves' hyperthyroidism that later progressed to Graves' ophthalmopathy.

The chain is built from TRBV9 and TRBJ2-7; 8 nucleotides line up with TRBD1. The germline V gene encodes CDR1 SGDLS and CDR2 YYNGEE. V lost 4 bases, J lost 5 bases, and 8 bases stayed unmatched. The CDR3 covers 14 residues. CDR3 sequence (DNA): TGTGCCAGCAGCAGTGACAGGGGTAGCCACGAGCAGTACTTC. Protein sequence: CASSSDRGSHEQYF.

Ten or more counts support this clonotype. V is TRBV3-1 and J is TRBJ2-5, with 10 bases matching TRBD2. V trimming: 1 base; J trimming: 4 bases; junction bases outside the gene matches: 9. This CDR3 has 17 amino acids. Looked up from germline, CDR1 is LGHDT and CDR2 is YNNKEL (reference sequence). CDR3 residues: CASSQGEASGRGETQYF. CDR3 coding DNA: TGTGCCAGCAGCCAAGGTGAGGCTAGCGGGAGAGGAGAGACCCAGTACTTC.

This clonotype was seen many times. The chain recombines TRBV19 with TRBJ2-1, with 9 bases that match TRBD2. Germline V CDR1 and CDR2: LNHDA, SQIVND (reference sequence). This CDR3 has 12 residues. J gave up 13 bases and V 11 bases, and 12 bases lay outside the gene matches. CDR3 sequence: CASDGREGRQFF. DNA of the CDR3: TGTGCCTCCGACGGGCGGGAGGGCCGACAGTTCTTC.

This clonotype was observed many times. The V call is TRBV7-8, the J call TRBJ2-1, with 9 bases aligning to TRBD2. Per the germline V gene, CDR1 is SGHVS and CDR2 is FQNEAQ. The CDR3 spans 14 residues. The J segment lost 7 bases and the V segment lost 6 bases, leaving 7 bases of the junction unmatched. As DNA, the CDR3 is TGTGCCAGCAGTCATAGCGGGAGTTATAATGAGCAGTTCTTC. As protein: CASSHSGSYNEQFF.

This clonotype was recorded many times. The chain is built from TRBV18 and TRBJ1-1; D is unresolved. Trimming shortened V by 2 bases and J by 1 base, and 14 bases separated the two germline ends. The germline gives CDR1 KGHSH, CDR2 LQKENI. The CDR3 consists of 16 residues. The CDR3 coding sequence is TGTGCCAGCTCACCAGGCGGCACCTGGACGAACACTGAAGCTTTCTTT. As protein: CASSPGGTWTNTEAFF. The whole variable domain, filled in from reference TRBV18 and TRBJ1-1, reads NAGVMQNPRHLVRRRGQEARLRCSPMKGHSHVYWYRQLPEEGLKFMVYLQKENIIDESGMPKERFSAEFPKEGPSILRIQQVVRGDSAAYFCASSPGGTWTNTEAFFGQGTRLTVV.

This clonotype is judged medium-sized (0.01 to 0.1%). The V call is TRBV30, the J call TRBJ1-1; D gene uncertain. Germline-derived CDR1 and CDR2 are GTSNPN and SVGIG (reference sequence). The CDR3 length is 13 residues. V dropped 0 bases and J dropped 9 bases, with 14 bases sitting between them. As DNA, the CDR3 is TGTGCCTGGAGTGTCTATACGACCAGGAAAGCTTTCTTT. Encoded protein: CAWSVYTTRKAFF.

The table lists this clonotype with many counts. The chain carries TRBV20-1 and TRBJ2-7; D is possibly TRBD1 or TRBD2 (5 bases each). Deletions cut 2 bases from V and 3 bases from J, with 17 bases between. The V gene's germline CDR1 is DFQATT and CDR2 SNEGSKA (reference sequence). The CDR3 is 15 amino acids. CDR3 sequence (DNA): TGCAGTGCTAGACGGGGCCTATACTCTTTCTACGAGCAGTACTTC. Translating gives CSARRGLYSFYEQYF.

This clonotype has more than one count but fewer than ten. The rearrangement joins TRBV27 to TRBJ2-2; 9 nucleotides match TRBD1. V dropped 10 bases and J dropped 0; count of bases not matched to a gene: 6. CDR3 size: 15 residues. CDR1 is MNHEY, CDR2 SMNVEV, per germline (reference sequence). The CDR3 coding sequence is TGTGCCACCGGGACAGGGTATTCGAACACCGGGGAGCTGTTTTTT. Translation: CATGTGYSNTGELFF.

This clonotype was counted ten times or more. V and J are TRBV9 and TRBJ1-6, with 9 bases identical to TRBD1. Per the germline V gene, CDR1 is SGDLS and CDR2 is YYNGEE. CDR3 length: 17 residues. The J segment lost 10 bases and the V segment lost 4 bases, leaving 15 bases of the junction unmatched. The CDR3 DNA reads TGTGCCAGCAGCCCCTATCCAGGACAGGGGAGAGAATCACCCCTCCACTTT. This translates into CASSPYPGQGRESPLHF.

In nucleotides, the CDR3 is TGTGCCAGCAGCGCATCCTTTTCTGGGGCCAACGTCCTGACTTTC. The encoded protein is CASSASFSGANVLTF. This rearrangement joins TRBV6-1 to TRBJ2-6; no clear D. The germline V and J ends were trimmed by 6 bases and 1 base, with 10 bases remaining between them. Germline CDR1 MNHNS, CDR2 SASEGT. The CDR3 loop spans 15 amino acids.

This clonotype showed up many times. The chain recombines TRBV20-1 with TRBJ2-5; TRBD2 agrees at 12 bases. This CDR3 is built from 14 residues. Germline V lookup: CDR1 DFQATT, CDR2 SNEGSKA (reference sequence). V lost 6 bases and J lost 4; bases outside the gene matches: 6. The CDR3 reads CSASGTSGSETQYF. CDR3 bases: TGCAGTGCCAGTGGGACTAGCGGGTCAGAGACCCAGTACTTC.

The chain carries TRBV5-1 and TRBJ2-5, with D tentatively TRBD2 (6 bases). V was cut by 0 bases and J by 4 bases, with 10 bases left in between. Germline V gene data show CDR1 as SGHRS and CDR2 as YFSETQ. The CDR3 runs to 14 residues. CDR3 bases: TGCGCCAGCAGCTTGGGAACAGCGGGAGAGACCCAGTACTTC. This sequence encodes CASSLGTAGETQYF.

In this sample, this clonotype turned up many times. The V call is TRBV6-2 or TRBV6-3, the J call TRBJ1-2; TRBD1 aligns across 9 bases. The CDR3 covers 16 residues. Losses at the gene ends were 6 bases for V and 2 bases for J; bases not matched to a gene: 10. Germline V gives CDR1 MNHEY, CDR2 SVGEGT. CDR3 in amino acids: CASRRAGTGINYGYTF. The DNA for the CDR3 is TGTGCCAGCAGAAGAGCAGGGACAGGGATCAACTATGGCTACACCTTC.

This chain uses TRBV6-1 with TRBJ1-3; no definite D call. Germline V gene data show CDR1 as MNHNS and CDR2 as SASEGT. This CDR3 spans 13 amino acids. V was shortened by 5 bases and J by 2 bases, with 7 bases between the two germline ends. CDR3 sequence: CASSRQTGNTIYF. In DNA, the CDR3 is TGTGCCAGCAGTAGACAAACTGGAAACACCATATATTTT.

This clonotype was seen repeatedly, ten times or more. The V and J genes are TRBV9 and TRBJ2-7; 9 bases agree with TRBD2. Germline CDR1 and CDR2: SGDLS and YYNGEE. This CDR3 is 16 amino acids long. Trimming cost V 0 bases and J 3 bases; bases outside gene matches: 7. The CDR3 reads CASSVEVASGIYEQYF. In nucleotides, the CDR3 is TGTGCCAGCAGCGTAGAGGTAGCTAGCGGGATCTACGAGCAGTACTTC. Full variable domain (outside the CDR3, taken from reference TRBV9 and TRBJ2-7): DSGVTQTPKHLITATGQRVTLRCSPRSGDLSVYWYQQSLDQGLQFLIQYYNGEERAKGNILERFSAQQFPDLHSELNLSSLELGDSALYFCASSVEVASGIYEQYFGPGTRLTVT.

This clonotype showed up many times. The gene calls are TRBV10-3 and TRBJ2-1, with D possibly being TRBD2 (5 bases). V was cut by 6 bases and J by 3 bases, with 12 bases left in between. This CDR3 has 14 residues. In germline, CDR1 is ENHRY, CDR2 SYGVKD. The CDR3 DNA follows: TGTGCCATCAGCCCGCGGGCGGACTACAATGAGCAGTTCTTC. This codes for CAISPRADYNEQFF.

This clonotype was recorded at least ten times. The chain joins TRBV28 to TRBJ1-1, with D hard to call. Trimming pared 8 bases from V and 0 bases from J, leaving 16 bases between. This CDR3 region has 15 residues. CDR1 and CDR2 (germline): MDHEN, SYDVKM. CDR3 nucleotide sequence: TGTGCCAGCTACCCGGCCGGTGCGATGAACACTGAAGCTTTCTTT. Protein product: CASYPAGAMNTEAFF.

This clonotype has just a few counts. The CDR3 loop is CANKGFRVVHNEQFF. Here the CDR3 DNA reads TGTGCCAACAAAGGCTTCAGGGTCGTCCACAATGAGCAGTTCTTC. The genes are TRBV19 and TRBJ2-1; D may be TRBD1 (5 bases). CDR3 length: 15 residues. V gave up 10 bases and J gave up 5 bases, with 21 bases separating them. CDR1 is LNHDA and CDR2 is SQIVND in the germline V gene (reference sequence).

This clonotype was observed a few times. V and J are TRBV20-1 and TRBJ1-5, with D perhaps TRBD1 (5 bases). Deletions cut 3 bases from V and 6 bases from J, with 15 bases between. CDR3 length equals 14 residues. Germline V gene lookup returns CDR1 DFQATT and CDR2 SNEGSKA (reference sequence). The DNA for the CDR3 is TGCAGTGCTAGGGGGACTCCCTTCGGTCAGCCCCAGCATTTT. It codes for CSARGTPFGQPQHF.

This clonotype turned up a few times. This chain connects TRBV5-8 to TRBJ2-3; unclear D gene. Germline V gene data show CDR1 as SGHTS and CDR2 as YDEGEE. The V end was cut by 1 base, the J end by 4 bases, with 7 bases between. The CDR3 contains 13 residues. Here the CDR3 reads CASSLSESDTQYF. CDR3 DNA: TGTGCCAGCAGCTTGTCCGAGTCAGATACGCAGTATTTT.

This clonotype showed up just once. The CDR3 loop reads CASSLGQGWRETQYF. The CDR3 DNA sequence: TGTGCCAGCAGTTTGGGACAGGGGTGGAGAGAGACCCAGTACTTC. The genes are TRBV28 and TRBJ2-5; the match to TRBD1 covers 10 bases. The CDR3 is made up of 15 amino acids. V lost 3 bases, J lost 4 bases, and 5 bases stayed unmatched. Germline V CDR1 and CDR2: MDHEN, SYDVKM.

This clonotype was found many times. The chain is built from TRBV5-1 and TRBJ2-1; TRBD1 matches 9 bases. This CDR3 has 16 residues. CDR1 is SGHRS, CDR2 YFSETQ, per germline. Germline trimming cut 3 bases from V and 2 bases from J; bases unmatched to any gene: 6. The CDR3 region is CASSSAGQGPYNEQFF. DNA of the CDR3: TGCGCCAGCAGCTCGGCCGGACAGGGGCCCTACAATGAGCAGTTCTTC. The whole variable domain, filled in from reference TRBV5-1 and TRBJ2-1, reads KAGVTQTPRYLIKTRGQQVTLSCSPISGHRSVSWYQQTPGQGLQFLFEYFSETQRNKGNFPGRFSGRQFSNSRSEMNVSTLELGDSALYLCASSSAGQGPYNEQFFGPGTRLTVL.

This chain connects TRBV4-1 to TRBJ2-7; D not resolved. Germline V gene data show CDR1 as MGHRA and CDR2 as YSYEKL. V was trimmed by 1 base and J by 5 bases, leaving 18 bases between them. This CDR3 is 16 amino acids long. The CDR3 DNA follows: TGCGCCAGCAGCCAAGCTACCGGGCGATTAAGAAACGAGCAGTACTTC. Its translation is CASSQATGRLRNEQYF.

This clonotype was observed a few times. The J gene is TRBJ2-2, the V gene TRBV6-2 or TRBV6-3; no firm D call. Germline CDR1 and CDR2: MNHEY and SVGEGT. V lost 0 bases and J 5 bases, leaving 10 bases between the germline ends. This CDR3 region has 15 residues. CDR3 DNA: TGTGCCAGCAGTTACTCGATCGTAGTTACCGGGGAGCTGTTTTTT. This codes for CASSYSIVVTGELFF.

This clonotype was counted at least ten times. The chain has TRBV20-1 and TRBJ2-7; 12 bases agree with TRBD2. V was clipped by 6 bases and J by 5 bases; unmatched bases: 11. The CDR3 is made up of 15 amino acids. The V gene's germline CDR1 is DFQATT and CDR2 SNEGSKA (reference sequence). CDR3 nucleotides: TGCAGTGCCGCCGTAAGACTAGCGGGAGTAGACGAGCAGTACTTC. It is translated as CSAAVRLAGVDEQYF.

V and J are TRBV20-1 and TRBJ2-7, with 8 positions matching TRBD1. The V segment lost 5 bases and the J segment 2 bases; nucleotides outside the gene matches: 11. Germline V CDR1 and CDR2: DFQATT, SNEGSKA (reference sequence). This CDR3 is built from 15 residues. The DNA of the CDR3 is TGCAGTGCTTTCCCCCGGGGGACAGGTACCTACGAGCAGTACTTC. The encoded protein is CSAFPRGTGTYEQYF.

This clonotype has at least ten counts. The rearrangement uses TRBV29-1 and TRBJ2-3; 11 nucleotides agree with TRBD2. Trimming cost V 7 bases and J 1 base; bases outside gene matches: 7. CDR1 and CDR2 (germline): SQVTM, ANQGSEA. This CDR3 comprises 15 residues. The chain's CDR3 is CSAQTSGIRTDTQYF. The CDR3 nucleotides read TGCAGCGCCCAGACTAGCGGGATTCGCACAGATACGCAGTATTTT.